This TCR beta chain was found in a study of T cell changes during pregnancy in multiple sclerosis. Method: immunoSEQ multiplex PCR; TCRdb's copy keeps in-frame clones and lacks some. The repertoire includes under 30,000 clones, 75% to 90% of them detected once, and more than 0.9% sits in the top ten. V lost 2 bases and J 8 bases, leaving 14 bases between the germline ends. Germline V gene data show CDR1 as SGDLS and CDR2 as YYNGEE. CDR3 length: 14 amino acids. The sequences come from CD4+ T cells from peripheral blood mononuclear cells, collected in the first trimester of pregnancy. The chain carries TRBV9 and TRBJ2-1, with a weak D call TRBD2 (7 bases). The sequence was collected from a female donor in good health, enrolled as a control in a pregnancy study. The CDR3 is CASSVGGGRDEQFF. DNA for the CDR3: TGTGCCAGCAGCGTCGGCGGGGGCAGGGATGAGCAGTTCTTC.